One sample yielded the 19 T cell receptor beta chains listed below, sequenced in a study of T cell repertoires in cytomegalovirus infection. Each CDR3 protein is one row after TCRdb ran MiXCR on the reads. This sample carries around 530,000 distinct CDR3 sequences, approximately 17% of them seen once, and the ten largest clones take around 25%. Sequenced input: CD8+ T cells from PBMCs. The receptor set was obtained from a human donor in good health (CMV status not recorded). Some clones in this sample may be carry-over from other donors' samples.

This clonotype was seen a single time. The junction departs from germline at one end; a sequencing error may be responsible. The chain joins TRBV7-7 to TRBJ2-1; 7 bases align to TRBD2. Germline lookup yields CDR1 SSHAT and CDR2 FNYEAQ (reference sequence). This CDR3 region has 14 residues. CDR3 sequence: CASSWGGYGNEQFF. The CDR3 DNA sequence: TGTGCTAGCAGCTGGGGGGGGTATGGCAATGAGCAGTTCTTC.

This chain uses TRBV27 with TRBJ1-1; 10 bases align to TRBD1. The CDR3 covers 14 residues. The junction had 3 bases not matched to a gene; V was cut back by 3 bases and J by 5 bases. Germline values: CDR1 MNHEY, CDR2 SMNVEV (reference sequence). CDR3 sequence (DNA): TGTGCCAGCAGTTTCGGGACAGGGGTGACTGAAGCTTTCTTT. Translating gives CASSFGTGVTEAFF.

V is TRBV28 and J is TRBJ2-7, with 9 positions matching TRBD1. V shed 2 bases, J shed 2 bases, and the junction held 4 bases outside the gene matches. Germline assignment: CDR1 MDHEN and CDR2 SYDVKM. CDR3 length: 15 residues. The DNA of the CDR3 is TGTGCCAGCAGTTTAAGGACAGGGGCAACCTACGAGCAGTACTTC. It encodes CASSLRTGATYEQYF.

Many counts were recorded for this clonotype. This sequence joins TRBV7-9 and TRBJ2-1; the match to TRBD2 covers 7 bases. The CDR3 length is 17 residues. Germline CDR1 is SEHNR and CDR2 is FQNEAQ (reference sequence). Trimming cost V 5 bases and J 1 base; bases outside gene matches: 11. The CDR3: CASSLYPGGDSYNEQFF. CDR3 bases: TGTGCCAGCAGCCTATACCCTGGGGGGGATTCCTACAATGAGCAGTTCTTC.

This clonotype has just a few counts. The CDR3 loop is CASRTGTASTDTQYF. The CDR3 DNA sequence: TGTGCCAGCAGAACCGGGACAGCTAGCACAGATACGCAGTATTTT. The chain recombines TRBV28 with TRBJ2-3, with TRBD1 matching 7 bases. The CDR3 is made up of 15 amino acids. Germline V gives CDR1 MDHEN, CDR2 SYDVKM. J lost 0 bases, V lost 6 bases, and 6 bases had no gene match.

This clonotype appeared a few times. The chain links TRBV19 to TRBJ2-7; no firm D call. Trimming removed 9 bases from V and 0 bases from J, with 12 bases in between. The CDR3 has 13 amino acids. Per the germline V gene, CDR1 is LNHDA and CDR2 is SQIVND (reference sequence). The CDR3 nucleotides are TGTGCCAGCAAGGGCTCCGACTCCTACGAGCAGTACTTC. Residues: CASKGSDSYEQYF.

In this sample, this clonotype turned up a few times. As the CDR3 is not closed by the conserved phenylalanine or tryptophan, this likely results from a read error. The V call is TRBV19, the J call TRBJ2-7; D may be TRBD1 (6 bases). CDR3 length: 17 residues. Per germline, CDR1 LNHDA and CDR2 SQIVND (reference sequence). Trimming removed 5 bases from V and 2 bases from J, with 22 bases in between. Here the CDR3 reads CASSQITPGDTTYEQYL. The CDR3 nucleotides read TGTGCCAGTAGTCAGATAACTCCCGGGGACACCACCTACGAGCAGTACTTA.

The chain couples TRBV27 to TRBJ2-5, with D perhaps TRBD1 (5 bases). V was pared by 6 bases and J by 4 bases, with 15 bases between. Germline V gene data show CDR1 as MNHEY and CDR2 as SMNVEV (reference sequence). The CDR3 is made up of 14 amino acids. In nucleotides, the CDR3 is TGTGCCAGCAGCTTGGGGCCCCTCGTAGAGACCCAGTACTTC. Protein sequence: CASSLGPLVETQYF.

The chain has TRBV28 and TRBJ2-7; D may match TRBD1 or TRBD2 (5 bases each). This CDR3 region has 15 residues. The germline CDR1 and CDR2 sequences are MDHEN and SYDVKM. V lost 6 bases, J lost 3 bases, and 18 bases lay in between. The CDR3 DNA is TGTGCCAGCAGCCCCGATGGGGGAACCCGCTACGAGCAGTACTTC. Translating gives CASSPDGGTRYEQYF.

This clonotype was detected a few times. This sequence joins TRBV28 and TRBJ1-4; D unclear. The CDR3 is 14 residues long. Per germline, CDR1 MDHEN and CDR2 SYDVKM. V was cut by 7 bases and J by 7 bases, with 16 bases left in between. The CDR3 coding sequence is TGTGCCAGCACCCCGGTCCCTCAAATTGAAAAACTGTTTTTT. Amino acids: CASTPVPQIEKLFF. Full variable domain (outside the CDR3, taken from reference TRBV28 and TRBJ1-4): DVKVTQSSRYLVKRTGEKVFLECVQDMDHENMFWYRQDPGLGLRLIYFSYDVKMKEKGDIPEGYSVSREKKERFSLILESASTNQTSMYLCASTPVPQIEKLFFGSGTQLSVL.

This clonotype has just a few counts. The chain joins TRBV29-1 to TRBJ2-7, with a tentative D call TRBD1 (6 bases). V was shortened by 1 base and J by 2 bases, with 9 bases between the two germline ends. In germline, CDR1 is SQVTM, CDR2 ANQGSEA. This CDR3 region has 13 residues. The CDR3 loop is CSVEGGRPYEQYF. For the CDR3, the DNA is TGCAGCGTTGAAGGGGGGCGCCCCTACGAGCAGTACTTC.

This clonotype was seen more than once but under ten times. The chain carries TRBV6-5 and TRBJ2-2; 9 bases match TRBD1. CDR3 size: 21 residues. Losses at the gene ends were 0 bases for V and 6 bases for J; bases not matched to a gene: 20. CDR1 MNHEY and CDR2 SVGAGI come from the germline V gene. This CDR3 is CASSYSSFRDREDFTAGELFF. DNA for the CDR3: TGTGCCAGCAGTTACTCTTCTTTCCGGGACAGGGAAGATTTTACCGCCGGGGAGCTGTTTTTT.

This clonotype has at least ten counts. This rearrangement joins TRBV12-3 or TRBV12-4 to TRBJ2-2; possible D gene TRBD2, 6 bases. The length of the CDR3 is 13 residues. The V gene lost 3 bases and the J gene lost 4 bases, with 6 bases spanning the gap. The CDR3 is CASSFGGTGELFF. The CDR3 DNA sequence: TGTGCCAGCAGTTTCGGGGGCACCGGGGAGCTGTTTTTT.

The V gene is TRBV13, the J gene TRBJ2-1; TRBD2 aligns across 9 bases. V dropped 5 bases and J dropped 4; count of bases not matched to a gene: 12. The CDR3 extends over 17 amino acids. Germline assignment: CDR1 PRHDT and CDR2 FYEKMQ (reference sequence). CDR3 sequence (DNA): TGTGCCAGCAGCCCGCCCCTGACTAGCGGAGATTACAATGAGCAGTTCTTC. This codes for CASSPPLTSGDYNEQFF.

CDR3 in DNA: TGCGCCAGCAGCCACGGTGTAGGGGGGAACAATGAGCAGTTCTTC. As protein: CASSHGVGGNNEQFF. V and J are TRBV4-1 and TRBJ2-1, with D perhaps being TRBD1 or TRBD2 (6 bases each). CDR3 length: 15 residues. The germline CDR1 and CDR2 sequences are MGHRA and YSYEKL. Trimming stripped 3 bases from V and 5 bases from J, with 14 bases between.

This clonotype was observed at least ten times. The gene calls are TRBV11-2 and TRBJ2-7; no definite D call. The V gene's germline CDR1 is SGHAT and CDR2 FQNNGV. The CDR3 totals 15 residues. Trimming stripped 5 bases from V and 2 bases from J, with 16 bases between. The CDR3 DNA follows: TGTGCCAGCAGCCCCTGGGGTACCGAAGCCTACGAGCAGTACTTC. Amino acid sequence: CASSPWGTEAYEQYF.

This clonotype has at least ten counts. This chain links TRBV7-8 with TRBJ1-3, with TRBD1 as a possible D gene (6 bases). Trimming took 5 bases from V and 2 from J, leaving 16 bases between them. Germline lookup yields CDR1 SGHVS and CDR2 FQNEAQ. The CDR3 sequence is 16 residues long. CDR3 in amino acids: CASSIYRVSAGNTIYF. CDR3 nucleotide sequence: TGTGCCAGCAGCATCTACAGGGTCTCCGCTGGAAACACCATATATTTT.

This clonotype has a handful of counts. This chain connects TRBV27 to TRBJ1-2; tentative D call: TRBD1 (5 bases). This CDR3 region has 14 residues. With 2 bases removed from V and 5 bases from J, the gap between germline ends came to 12 bases. The germline V gene encodes CDR1 MNHEY and CDR2 SMNVEV (reference sequence). The CDR3 DNA reads as TGTGCCAGCAGTTTAAACAGGAAATCATATGGCTACACCTTC. Its translation is CASSLNRKSYGYTF.

The gene calls are TRBV5-4 and TRBJ2-7; 10 nucleotides match TRBD1. The CDR3 is 16 residues long. Looked up from germline, CDR1 is SGHNT and CDR2 is YYREEE (reference sequence). After removal of 0 bases from V and 6 bases from J, the junction contained 9 bases not matched to a gene. The CDR3, as DNA: TGTGCCAGCAGCTTGGGACAGGGGGCGGCTGTCTTCGAGCAGTACTTC. It is translated as CASSLGQGAAVFEQYF.